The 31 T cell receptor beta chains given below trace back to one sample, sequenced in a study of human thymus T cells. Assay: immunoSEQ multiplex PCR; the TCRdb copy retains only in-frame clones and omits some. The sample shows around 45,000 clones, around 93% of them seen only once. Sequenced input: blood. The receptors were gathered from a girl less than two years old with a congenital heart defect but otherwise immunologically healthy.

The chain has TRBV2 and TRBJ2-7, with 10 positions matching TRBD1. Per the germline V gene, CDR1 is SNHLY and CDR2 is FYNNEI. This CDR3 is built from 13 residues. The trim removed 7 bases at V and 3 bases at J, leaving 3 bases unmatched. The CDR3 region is CASTRTGGYEQYF. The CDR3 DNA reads TGTGCCAGCACTAGGACAGGGGGCTACGAGCAGTACTTC.

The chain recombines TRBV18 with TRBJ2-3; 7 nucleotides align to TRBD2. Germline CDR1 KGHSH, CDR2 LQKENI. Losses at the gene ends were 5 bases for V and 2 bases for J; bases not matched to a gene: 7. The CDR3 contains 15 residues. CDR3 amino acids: CASSAREAPTDTQYF. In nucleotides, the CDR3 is TGTGCCAGCTCAGCTCGGGAGGCCCCCACAGATACGCAGTATTTT.

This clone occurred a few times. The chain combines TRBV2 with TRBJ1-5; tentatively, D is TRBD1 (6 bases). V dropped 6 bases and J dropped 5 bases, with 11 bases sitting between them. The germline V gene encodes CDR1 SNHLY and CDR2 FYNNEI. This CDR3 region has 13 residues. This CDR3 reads CASRRGQDQPQHF. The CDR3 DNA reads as TGTGCCAGCAGGCGGGGGCAAGATCAGCCCCAGCATTTT.

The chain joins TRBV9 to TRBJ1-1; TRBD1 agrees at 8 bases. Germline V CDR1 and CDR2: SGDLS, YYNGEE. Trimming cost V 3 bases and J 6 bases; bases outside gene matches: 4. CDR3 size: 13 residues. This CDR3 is CASSAQTGAEAFF. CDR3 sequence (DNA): TGTGCCAGCAGCGCTCAGACAGGGGCTGAAGCTTTCTTT. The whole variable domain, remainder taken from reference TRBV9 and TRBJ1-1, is DSGVTQTPKHLITATGQRVTLRCSPRSGDLSVYWYQQSLDQGLQFLIQYYNGEERAKGNILERFSAQQFPDLHSELNLSSLELGDSALYFCASSAQTGAEAFFGQGTRLTVV.

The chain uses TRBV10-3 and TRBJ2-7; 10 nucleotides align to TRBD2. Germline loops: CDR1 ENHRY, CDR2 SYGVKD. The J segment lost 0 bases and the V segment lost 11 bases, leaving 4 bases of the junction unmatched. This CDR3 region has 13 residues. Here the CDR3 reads CASRLAGSYEQYF. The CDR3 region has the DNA TGTGCCTCCCGACTAGCGGGCTCCTACGAGCAGTACTTC.

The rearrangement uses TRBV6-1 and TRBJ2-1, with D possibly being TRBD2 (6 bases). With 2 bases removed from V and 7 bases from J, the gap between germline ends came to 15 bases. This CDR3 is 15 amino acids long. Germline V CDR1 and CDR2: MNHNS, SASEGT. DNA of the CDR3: TGTGCCAGCAGTGAATCTAGCGCACAATGGAATGAGCAGTTCTTC. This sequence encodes CASSESSAQWNEQFF.

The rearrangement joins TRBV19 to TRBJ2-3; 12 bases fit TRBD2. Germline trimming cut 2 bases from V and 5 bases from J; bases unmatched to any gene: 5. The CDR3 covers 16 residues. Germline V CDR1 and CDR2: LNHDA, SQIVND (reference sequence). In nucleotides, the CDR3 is TGTGCCAGTAGTATATCTAGCGGGAGGGCGGGAGATACGCAGTATTTT. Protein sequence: CASSISSGRAGDTQYF.

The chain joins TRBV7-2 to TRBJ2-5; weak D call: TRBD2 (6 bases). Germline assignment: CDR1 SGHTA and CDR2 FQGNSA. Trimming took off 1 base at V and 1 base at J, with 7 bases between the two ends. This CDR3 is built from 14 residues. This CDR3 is CASSLVGGQETQYF. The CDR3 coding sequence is TGTGCCAGCAGCTTAGTGGGGGGCCAAGAGACCCAGTACTTC.

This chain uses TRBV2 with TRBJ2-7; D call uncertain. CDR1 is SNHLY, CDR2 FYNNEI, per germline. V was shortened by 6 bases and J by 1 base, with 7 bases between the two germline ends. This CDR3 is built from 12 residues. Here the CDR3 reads CASRMDSYEQYF. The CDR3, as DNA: TGTGCCAGCAGGATGGATTCCTACGAGCAGTACTTC. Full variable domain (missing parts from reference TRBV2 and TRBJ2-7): EPEVTQTPSHQVTQMGQEVILRCVPISNHLYFYWYRQILGQKVEFLVSFYNNEISEKSEIFDDQFSVERPDGSNFTLKIRSTKLEDSAMYFCASRMDSYEQYFGPGTRLTVT.

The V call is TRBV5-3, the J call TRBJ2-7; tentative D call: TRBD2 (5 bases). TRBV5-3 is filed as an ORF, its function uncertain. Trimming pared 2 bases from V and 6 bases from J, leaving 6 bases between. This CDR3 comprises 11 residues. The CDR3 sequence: CARSFGSEQYF. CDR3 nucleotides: TGTGCCAGAAGCTTTGGGAGCGAGCAGTACTTC.

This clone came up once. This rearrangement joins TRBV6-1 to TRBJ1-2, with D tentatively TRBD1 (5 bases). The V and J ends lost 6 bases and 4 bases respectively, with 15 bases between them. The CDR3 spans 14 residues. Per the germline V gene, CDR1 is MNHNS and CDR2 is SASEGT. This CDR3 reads CASRGTGFFYGYTF. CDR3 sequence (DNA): TGTGCCAGCAGGGGAACAGGCTTCTTCTATGGCTACACCTTC.

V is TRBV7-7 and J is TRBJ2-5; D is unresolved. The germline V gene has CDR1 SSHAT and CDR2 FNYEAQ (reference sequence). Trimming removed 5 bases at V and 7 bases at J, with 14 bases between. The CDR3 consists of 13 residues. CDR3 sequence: CASSPTSGTTQYF. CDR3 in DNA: TGTGCCAGCAGCCCCACCTCGGGTACGACCCAGTACTTC.

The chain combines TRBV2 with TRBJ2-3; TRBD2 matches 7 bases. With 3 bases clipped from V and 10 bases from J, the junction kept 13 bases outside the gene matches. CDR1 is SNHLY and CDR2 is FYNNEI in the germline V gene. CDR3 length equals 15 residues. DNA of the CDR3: TGTGCCAGCAGTGATAATGGGTTAGGGACTAACCCGCAGTATTTT. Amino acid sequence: CASSDNGLGTNPQYF.

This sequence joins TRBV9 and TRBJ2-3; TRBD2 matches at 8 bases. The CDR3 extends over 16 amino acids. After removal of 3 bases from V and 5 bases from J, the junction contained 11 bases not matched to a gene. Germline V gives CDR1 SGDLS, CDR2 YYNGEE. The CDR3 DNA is TGTGCCAGCAGCGCGAGGAGCGGGAGAATAGAAGATACGCAGTATTTT. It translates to CASSARSGRIEDTQYF.

The CDR3 loop is CSGLGWKGTDEQFF. The DNA of the CDR3 is TGCAGCGGACTTGGGTGGAAAGGGACCGATGAGCAGTTCTTC. The chain has TRBV29-1 and TRBJ2-1; either TRBD1 or TRBD2 may supply D (5 bases each). The CDR3 is made up of 14 amino acids. Germline CDR1 and CDR2: SQVTM and ANQGSEA. V was clipped by 7 bases and J by 8 bases, with 21 bases between them.

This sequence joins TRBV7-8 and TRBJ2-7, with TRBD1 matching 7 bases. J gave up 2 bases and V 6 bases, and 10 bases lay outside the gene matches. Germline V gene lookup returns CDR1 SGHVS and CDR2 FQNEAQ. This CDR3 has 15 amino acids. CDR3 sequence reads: CASSNRRDRTYEQYF. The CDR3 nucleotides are TGTGCCAGCAGTAACCGCCGGGACAGAACCTACGAGCAGTACTTC.

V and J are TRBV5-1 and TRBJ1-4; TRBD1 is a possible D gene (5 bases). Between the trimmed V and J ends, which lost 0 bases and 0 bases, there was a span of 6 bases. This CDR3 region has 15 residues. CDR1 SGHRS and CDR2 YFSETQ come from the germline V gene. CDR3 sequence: CASSLEQATNEKLFF. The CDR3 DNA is TGCGCCAGCAGCTTGGAACAGGCAACTAATGAAAAACTGTTTTTT.

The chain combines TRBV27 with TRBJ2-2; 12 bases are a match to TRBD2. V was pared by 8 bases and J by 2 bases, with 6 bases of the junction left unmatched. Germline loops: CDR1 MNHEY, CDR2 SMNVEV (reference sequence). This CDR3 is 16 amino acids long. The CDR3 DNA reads TGTGCCAGCGGACGGACTAGCGGGATCAACACCGGGGAGCTGTTTTTT. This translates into CASGRTSGINTGELFF.

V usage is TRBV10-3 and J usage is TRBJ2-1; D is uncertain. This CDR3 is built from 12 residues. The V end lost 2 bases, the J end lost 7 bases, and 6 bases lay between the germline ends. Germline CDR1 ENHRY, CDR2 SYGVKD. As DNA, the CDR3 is TGTGCCATCAGTGAGCCCCCGAATGAGCAGTTCTTC. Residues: CAISEPPNEQFF.

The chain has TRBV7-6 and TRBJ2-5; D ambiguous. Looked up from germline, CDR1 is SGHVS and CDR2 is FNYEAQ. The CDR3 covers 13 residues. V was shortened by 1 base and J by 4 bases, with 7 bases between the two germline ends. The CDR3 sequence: CASSLGSGETQYF. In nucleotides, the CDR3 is TGTGCCAGCAGCTTAGGCAGTGGAGAGACCCAGTACTTC.

CDR3 sequence: CAWSAGSTYEQYF. Here the CDR3 DNA reads TGTGCCTGGAGTGCGGGATCGACCTACGAGCAGTACTTC. This chain joins TRBV30 and TRBJ2-7; TRBD2 might be the D (5 bases). There are 13 residues in the CDR3. V lost 1 base and J lost 2, with 9 bases in between. CDR1 GTSNPN and CDR2 SVGIG come from the germline V gene (reference sequence).

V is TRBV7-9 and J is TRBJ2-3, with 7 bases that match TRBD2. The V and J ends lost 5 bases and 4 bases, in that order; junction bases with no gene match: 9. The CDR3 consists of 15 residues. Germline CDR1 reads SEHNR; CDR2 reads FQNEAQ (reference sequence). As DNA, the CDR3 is TGTGCCAGCAGCCCTCACGGGGGGAGCTCAGATACGCAGTATTTT. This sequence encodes CASSPHGGSSDTQYF.

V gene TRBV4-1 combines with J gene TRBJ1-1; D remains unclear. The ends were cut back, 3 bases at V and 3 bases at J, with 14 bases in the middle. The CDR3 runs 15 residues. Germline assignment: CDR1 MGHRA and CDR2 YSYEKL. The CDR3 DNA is TGCGCCAGCAGCCAGCACCGTCGGAGGGACACTGAAGCTTTCTTT. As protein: CASSQHRRRDTEAFF.

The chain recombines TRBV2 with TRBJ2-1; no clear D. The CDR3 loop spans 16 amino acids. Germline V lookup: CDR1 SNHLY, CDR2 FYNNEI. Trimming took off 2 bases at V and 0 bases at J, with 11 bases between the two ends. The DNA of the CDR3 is TGTGCCAGCAGTGAATTCTCTCGAAGCTCCTACAATGAGCAGTTCTTC. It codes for CASSEFSRSSYNEQFF.

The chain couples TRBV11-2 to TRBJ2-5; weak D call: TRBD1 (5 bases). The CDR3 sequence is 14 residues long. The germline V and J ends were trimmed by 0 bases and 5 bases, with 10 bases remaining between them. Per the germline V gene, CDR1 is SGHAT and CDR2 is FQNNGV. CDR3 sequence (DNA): TGTGCCAGCAGCTTAGACAGGGTAGTCGAGACCCAGTACTTC. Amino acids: CASSLDRVVETQYF.

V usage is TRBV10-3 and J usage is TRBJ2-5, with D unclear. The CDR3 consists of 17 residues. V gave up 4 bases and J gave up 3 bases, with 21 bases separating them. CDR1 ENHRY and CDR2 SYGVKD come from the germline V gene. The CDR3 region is CAISVGFRATTKETQYF. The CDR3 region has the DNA TGTGCCATCAGTGTGGGTTTTAGGGCCACCACCAAAGAGACCCAGTACTTC.

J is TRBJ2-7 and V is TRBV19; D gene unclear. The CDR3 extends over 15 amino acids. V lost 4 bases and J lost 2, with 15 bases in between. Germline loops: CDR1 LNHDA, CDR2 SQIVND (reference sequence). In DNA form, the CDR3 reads TGTGCCAGTAGTAAGGGAAGGCAGATACCCTACGAGCAGTACTTC. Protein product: CASSKGRQIPYEQYF. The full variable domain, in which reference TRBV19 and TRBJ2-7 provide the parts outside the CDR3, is DGGITQSPKYLFRKEGQNVTLSCEQNLNHDAMYWYRQDPGQGLRLIYYSQIVNDFQKGDIAEGYSVSREKKESFPLTVTSAQKNPTAFYLCASSKGRQIPYEQYFGPGTRLTVT.

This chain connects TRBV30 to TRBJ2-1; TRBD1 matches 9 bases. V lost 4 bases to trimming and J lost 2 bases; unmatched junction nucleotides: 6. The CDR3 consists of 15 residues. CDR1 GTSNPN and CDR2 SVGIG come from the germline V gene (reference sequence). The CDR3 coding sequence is TGTGCCTGGACCTCCGGACAGGGGCCCTACAATGAGCAGTTCTTC. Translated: CAWTSGQGPYNEQFF.

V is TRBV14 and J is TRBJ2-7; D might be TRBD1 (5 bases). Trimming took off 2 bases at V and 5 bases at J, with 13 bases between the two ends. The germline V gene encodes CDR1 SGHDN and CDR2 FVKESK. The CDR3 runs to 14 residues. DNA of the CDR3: TGTGCCAGCAGCCAACTCCTACAGGTTGACGAGCAGTACTTC. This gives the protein CASSQLLQVDEQYF.

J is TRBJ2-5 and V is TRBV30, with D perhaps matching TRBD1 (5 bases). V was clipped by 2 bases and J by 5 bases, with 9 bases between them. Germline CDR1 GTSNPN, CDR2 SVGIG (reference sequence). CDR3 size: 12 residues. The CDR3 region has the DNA TGTGCCTGGAGTCCAGGGCGGGAGACCCAGTACTTC. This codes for CAWSPGRETQYF.

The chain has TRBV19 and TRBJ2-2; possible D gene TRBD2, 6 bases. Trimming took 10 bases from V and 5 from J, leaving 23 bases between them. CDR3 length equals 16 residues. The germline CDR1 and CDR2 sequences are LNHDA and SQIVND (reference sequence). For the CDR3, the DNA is TGTGCCACCACCCTGGGACTCTCCCTGGGGACCGGGGAGCTGTTTTTT. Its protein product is CATTLGLSLGTGELFF.